The rows below give T cell receptor beta chains drawn from one sample of a study of cytomegalovirus exposure and HLA in healthy donors. The data were produced by immunoSEQ multiplex PCR, yet TCRdb's version contains in-frame clones alone and is incomplete. The sample holds 170,000 or so clones, approximately 85% seen once. Sequencing was done on a sample of PBMCs. Receptor source: a girl aged 5-17 years in good health and CMV-seropositive. Each CDR3 is given with its conserved first and last residue. A D gene is named only where the DNA matches it firmly. Clone size is given for some rows only: seen once, a few or many times, or a class if the clone is expanded.

v_call	d_call	clone_size	j_call	cdr3_aa	cdr3_nt
TRBV27	-	-	TRBJ1-1	CASSSPTGYNTEAFF	TGTGCCAGCAGTTCTCCTACAGGGTATAACACTGAAGCTTTCTTT
TRBV5-4	TRBD1	-	TRBJ1-4	CASSPGTGGRGLFF	TGTGCCAGCAGCCCAGGGACAGGGGGCAGAGGACTGTTTTTT
TRBV14	-	-	TRBJ2-7	CASSSRDFYEQYF	TGTGCCAGCAGCTCCAGGGACTTCTACGAGCAGTACTTC
TRBV29-1	-	-	TRBJ1-2	CSVEVPPEIDGYTF	TGCAGCGTTGAGGTTCCCCCTGAGATAGATGGCTACACCTTC
TRBV5-1	-	-	TRBJ2-7	CASSFGGSGDEQYF	TGCGCCAGCAGCTTTGGCGGGTCCGGGGACGAGCAGTACTTC
TRBV5-1	-	-	TRBJ2-5	CASTPDITGAGETQYF	TGCGCCAGCACACCTGATATCACAGGGGCGGGGGAGACCCAGTACTTC
TRBV7-9	TRBD1	-	TRBJ1-2	CASSSPGQAFYGYTF	TGTGCCAGCAGCTCCCCGGGACAGGCCTTCTATGGCTACACCTTC
TRBV28	-	-	TRBJ1-2	CASSILDSDYGYTF	TGTGCCAGCAGCATCCTGGACAGTGATTATGGCTACACCTTC
TRBV25-1	TRBD1	-	TRBJ2-1	CASSGDGQGVYNEQFF	TGTGCCAGCAGTGGCGACGGACAGGGGGTGTACAATGAGCAGTTCTTC
TRBV2	TRBD2	-	TRBJ2-7	CASRATSGGINEQYF	TGTGCCAGCAGAGCAACTAGCGGGGGGATCAACGAGCAGTACTTC
TRBV6-1	-	-	TRBJ1-2	CASSLVDTIYGYTF	TGTGCCAGCAGTTTAGTAGACACAATCTATGGCTACACCTTC
TRBV6-5	-	once	TRBJ1-4	CASSYSGNEKLFF	TGTGCCAGCAGTTATTCGGGTAATGAAAAACTGTTTTTT
TRBV14	-	-	TRBJ1-1	CASSQEMANTEAFF	TGTGCCAGCAGCCAAGAAATGGCGAACACTGAAGCTTTCTTT
TRBV27	TRBD2	once	TRBJ2-1	CASSFMPGGGHNEQFF	TGTGCCAGCAGTTTCATGCCTGGCGGGGGGCACAATGAGCAGTTCTTC
TRBV19	TRBD1	-	TRBJ1-5	CATRTGNQPQHF	TGTGCCACCCGGACAGGAAATCAGCCCCAGCATTTT
TRBV4-1	-	-	TRBJ1-2	CASSQVFSPNYGYTF	TGCGCCAGCAGCCAAGTCTTTAGCCCTAACTATGGCTACACCTTC
TRBV7-9	TRBD1	once	TRBJ2-3	CASSLLRDLAGGGLDTQYF	TGTGCCAGCAGCTTACTGCGGGACCTAGCAGGGGGCGGACTAGATACGCAGTATTTT
TRBV11-3	-	-	TRBJ1-2	CASSSPSGRNGGYTF	TGTGCCAGCAGCTCCCCCTCAGGGCGGAATGGTGGCTACACCTTC
TRBV18	-	-	TRBJ2-2	CASSRGQLWGGELFF	TGTGCCAGCTCACGAGGACAGCTCTGGGGCGGGGAGCTGTTTTTT
TRBV9	-	-	TRBJ2-1	CASSVAVGAGYNEQFF	TGTGCCAGCAGCGTAGCTGTAGGGGCGGGATACAATGAGCAGTTCTTC
TRBV6-6	TRBD1	few	TRBJ1-6	CASSLGQGVNSPLHF	TGTGCCAGCAGCCTGGGACAGGGGGTTAATTCACCCCTCCACTTT
TRBV27	-	-	TRBJ2-7	CASSFISDGYEQYF	TGTGCCAGCAGTTTTATTTCCGACGGGTACGAGCAGTACTTC
TRBV28	-	-	TRBJ1-5	CASSGQLRAVQPQHF	TGTGCCAGCAGTGGACAGTTAAGGGCCGTTCAGCCCCAGCATTTT
TRBV5-1	-	-	TRBJ2-1	CASRIRGFLAYNEQFF	TGCGCCAGCAGAATTAGGGGCTTCCTTGCCTACAATGAGCAGTTCTTC
TRBV5-1	TRBD1	-	TRBJ2-7	CASSLGTGVVREQYF	TGCGCCAGCAGCTTGGGGACAGGGGTGGTACGCGAGCAGTACTTC
TRBV11-3	-	-	TRBJ2-2	CASSLELLDRNTGELFF	TGTGCCAGCAGCTTAGAGCTTTTGGACAGAAACACCGGGGAGCTGTTTTTT
TRBV14	-	-	TRBJ1-1	CASSPPSVEAFF	TGTGCCAGCAGCCCGCCGTCGGTTGAAGCTTTCTTT
TRBV15	-	-	TRBJ1-6	CATSRDSGPGVGNSPLHF	TGTGCCACCAGCAGAGATTCGGGCCCAGGGGTTGGGAATTCACCCCTCCACTTT
TRBV5-6	-	-	TRBJ2-7	CASSFSRKGLTYEQYF	TGTGCCAGCAGCTTTAGCCGCAAGGGACTTACCTACGAGCAGTACTTC